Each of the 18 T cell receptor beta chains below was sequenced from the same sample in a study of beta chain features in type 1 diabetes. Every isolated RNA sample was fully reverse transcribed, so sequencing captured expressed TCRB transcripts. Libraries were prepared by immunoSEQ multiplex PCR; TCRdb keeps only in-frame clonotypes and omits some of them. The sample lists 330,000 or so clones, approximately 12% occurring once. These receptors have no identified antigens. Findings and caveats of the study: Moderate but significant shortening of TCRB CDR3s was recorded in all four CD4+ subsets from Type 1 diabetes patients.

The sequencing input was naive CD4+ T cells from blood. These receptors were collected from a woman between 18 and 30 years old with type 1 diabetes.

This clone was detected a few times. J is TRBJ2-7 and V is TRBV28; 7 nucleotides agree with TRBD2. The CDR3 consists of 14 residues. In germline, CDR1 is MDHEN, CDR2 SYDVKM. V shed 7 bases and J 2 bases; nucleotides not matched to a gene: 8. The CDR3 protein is CASKNYAGAYEQYF. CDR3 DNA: TGTGCCAGCAAGAACTATGCGGGGGCCTACGAGCAGTACTTC.

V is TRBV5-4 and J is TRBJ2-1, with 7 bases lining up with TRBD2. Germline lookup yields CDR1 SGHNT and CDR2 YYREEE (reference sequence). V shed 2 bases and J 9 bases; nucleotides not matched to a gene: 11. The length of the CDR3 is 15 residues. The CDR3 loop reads CASSFLGGSSSEQFF. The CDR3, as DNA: TGTGCCAGCAGCTTTCTGGGCGGGAGTTCCAGTGAGCAGTTCTTC.

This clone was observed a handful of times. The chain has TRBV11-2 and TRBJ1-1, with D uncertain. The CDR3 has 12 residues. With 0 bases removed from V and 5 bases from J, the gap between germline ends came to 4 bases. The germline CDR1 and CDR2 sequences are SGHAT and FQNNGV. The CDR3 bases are TGTGCCAGCAGCTTAGATCTGACTGAAGCTTTCTTT. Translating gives CASSLDLTEAFF.

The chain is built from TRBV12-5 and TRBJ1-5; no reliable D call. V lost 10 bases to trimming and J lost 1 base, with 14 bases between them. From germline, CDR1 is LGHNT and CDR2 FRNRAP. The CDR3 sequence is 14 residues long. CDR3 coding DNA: TGTGCTAAATCTCAGGTGTCGAGCAATCAGCCCCAGCATTTT. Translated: CAKSQVSSNQPQHF.

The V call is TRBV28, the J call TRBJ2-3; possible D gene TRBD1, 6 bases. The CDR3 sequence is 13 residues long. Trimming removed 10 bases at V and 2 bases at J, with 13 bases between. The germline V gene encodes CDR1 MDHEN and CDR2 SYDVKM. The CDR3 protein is CATKDSPTDTQYF. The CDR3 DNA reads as TGTGCCACCAAGGACAGTCCCACAGATACGCAGTATTTT. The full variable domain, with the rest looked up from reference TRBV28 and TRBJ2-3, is DVKVTQSSRYLVKRTGEKVFLECVQDMDHENMFWYRQDPGLGLRLIYFSYDVKMKEKGDIPEGYSVSREKKERFSLILESASTNQTSMYLCATKDSPTDTQYFGPGTRLTVL.

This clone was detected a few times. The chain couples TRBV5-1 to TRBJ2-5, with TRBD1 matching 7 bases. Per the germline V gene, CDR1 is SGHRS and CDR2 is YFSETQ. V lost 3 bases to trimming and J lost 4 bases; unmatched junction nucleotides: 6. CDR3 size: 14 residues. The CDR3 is CASSSTGAAETQYF. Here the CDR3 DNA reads TGCGCCAGCAGCTCCACAGGGGCGGCAGAGACCCAGTACTTC.

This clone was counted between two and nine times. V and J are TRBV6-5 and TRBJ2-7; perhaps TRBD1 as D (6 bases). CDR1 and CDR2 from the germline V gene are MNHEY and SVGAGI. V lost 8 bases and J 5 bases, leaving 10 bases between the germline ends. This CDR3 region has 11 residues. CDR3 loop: CASGGGDEQYF. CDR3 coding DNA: TGTGCCAGCGGGGGCGGCGACGAGCAGTACTTC.

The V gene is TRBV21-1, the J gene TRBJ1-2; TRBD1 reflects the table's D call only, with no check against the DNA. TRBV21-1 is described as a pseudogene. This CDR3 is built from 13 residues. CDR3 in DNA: TGTGCCAGCAGCAGCGACAGGAAGGGGCCCACAGGCTTC. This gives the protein CASSSDRKGPTGF.

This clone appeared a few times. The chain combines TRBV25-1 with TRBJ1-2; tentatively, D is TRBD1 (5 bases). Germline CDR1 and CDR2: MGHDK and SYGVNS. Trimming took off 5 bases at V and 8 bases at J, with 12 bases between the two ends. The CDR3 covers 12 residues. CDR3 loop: CASSYTGAGYTF. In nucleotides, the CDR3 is TGTGCCAGCAGTTATACAGGTGCCGGCTACACCTTC.

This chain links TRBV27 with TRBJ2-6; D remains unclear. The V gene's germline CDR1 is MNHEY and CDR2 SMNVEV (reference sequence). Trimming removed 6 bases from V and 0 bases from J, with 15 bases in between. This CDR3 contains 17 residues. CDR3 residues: CASSRYPSGSGANVLTF. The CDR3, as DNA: TGTGCCAGCAGCCGATACCCCTCGGGCTCTGGGGCCAACGTCCTGACTTTC.

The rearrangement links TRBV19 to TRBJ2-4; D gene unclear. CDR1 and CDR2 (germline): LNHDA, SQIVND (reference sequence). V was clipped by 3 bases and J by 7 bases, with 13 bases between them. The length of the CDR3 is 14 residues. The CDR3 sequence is CASSMWLSGNIQYF. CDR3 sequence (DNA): TGTGCCAGTAGTATGTGGCTGTCCGGGAACATTCAGTACTTC.

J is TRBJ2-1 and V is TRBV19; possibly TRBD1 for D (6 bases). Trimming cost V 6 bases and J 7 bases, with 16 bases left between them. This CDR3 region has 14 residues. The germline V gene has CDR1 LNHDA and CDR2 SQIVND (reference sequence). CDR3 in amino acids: CASRGLRGKNEQFF. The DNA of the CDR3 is TGTGCCAGTAGGGGCCTCAGGGGCAAAAATGAGCAGTTCTTC.

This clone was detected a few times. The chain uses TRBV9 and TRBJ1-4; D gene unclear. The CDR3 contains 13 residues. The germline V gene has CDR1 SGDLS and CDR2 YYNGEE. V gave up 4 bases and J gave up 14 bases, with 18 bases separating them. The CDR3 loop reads CASSLNTGSPLFF. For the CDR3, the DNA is TGTGCCAGCAGCCTTAATACCGGGTCCCCTCTGTTTTTT.

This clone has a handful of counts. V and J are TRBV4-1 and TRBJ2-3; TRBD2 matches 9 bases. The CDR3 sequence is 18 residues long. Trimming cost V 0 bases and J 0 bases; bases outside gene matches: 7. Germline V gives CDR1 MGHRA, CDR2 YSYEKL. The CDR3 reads CASSQDRSSGTSTDTQYF. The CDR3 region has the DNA TGCGCCAGCAGCCAAGATAGGTCTAGCGGGACTAGCACAGATACGCAGTATTTT.

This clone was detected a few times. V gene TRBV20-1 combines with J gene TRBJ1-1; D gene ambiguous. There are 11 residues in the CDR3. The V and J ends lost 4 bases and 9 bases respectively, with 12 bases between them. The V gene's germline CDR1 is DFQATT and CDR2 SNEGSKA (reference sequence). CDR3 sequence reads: CSATLGKQAFF. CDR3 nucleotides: TGCAGTGCTACTCTTGGCAAACAAGCTTTCTTT.

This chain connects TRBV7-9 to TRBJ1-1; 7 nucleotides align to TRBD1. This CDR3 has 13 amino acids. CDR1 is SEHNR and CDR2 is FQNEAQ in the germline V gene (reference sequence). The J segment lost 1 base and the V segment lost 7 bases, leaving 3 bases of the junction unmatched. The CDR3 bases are TGTGCCAGCACCGGACAGGAGAACACTGAAGCTTTCTTT. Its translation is CASTGQENTEAFF.

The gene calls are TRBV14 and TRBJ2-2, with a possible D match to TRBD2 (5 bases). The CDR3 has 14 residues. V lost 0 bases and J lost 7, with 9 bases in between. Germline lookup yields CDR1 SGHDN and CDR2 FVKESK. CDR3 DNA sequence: TGTGCCAGCAGCCAAGAGCGAGGGAGCGGGGAGCTGTTTTTT. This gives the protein CASSQERGSGELFF. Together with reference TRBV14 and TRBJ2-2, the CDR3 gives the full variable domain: EAGVTQFPSHSVIEKGQTVTLRCDPISGHDNLYWYRRVMGKEIKFLLHFVKESKQDESGMPNNRFLAERTGGTYSTLKVQPAELEDSGVYFCASSQERGSGELFFGEGSRLTVL.

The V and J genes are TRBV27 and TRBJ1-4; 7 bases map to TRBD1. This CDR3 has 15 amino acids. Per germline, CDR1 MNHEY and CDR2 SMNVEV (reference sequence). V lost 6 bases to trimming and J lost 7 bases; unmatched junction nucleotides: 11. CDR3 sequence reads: CASRPYRGGGEKLFF. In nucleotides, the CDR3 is TGTGCCAGCAGACCTTACAGGGGCGGAGGTGAAAAACTGTTTTTT.